Detailed here is one TCR beta chain. What it recognizes is unknown. TCRdb called the reads again in MiXCR, with one record for every CDR3 protein. The table shows 200,000 or so distinct CDR3 sequences, with 30% to 45% occurring only once. The data derive from a study of T cell repertoires in cytomegalovirus infection. Turning to the study itself: The authors relied on CMV epitopes, both recently identified HLA-C-restricted and well-studied HLA-B-restricted. Carrying CMV and the relevant HLA type showed in public TCR beta signatures.

Study outcomes and limitations: Dominating the ex vivo response were HLA-C-restricted CMV-specific TCR beta clonotypes. The cumulative frequency of public TCR beta families identified carriers of CMV plus the relevant HLA.

This TCR was sampled from a human donor in good health (CMV status not recorded). Some clones in this sample may be carry-over from other donors' samples. The input for sequencing was CD8+ T cells from cultured PBMCs, taken from culture after CMV antigen stimulation.

The chain's CDR3 is CASSLIDGQGAYGYTF. DNA for the CDR3: TGTGCCAGCAGCTTAATAGATGGACAGGGGGCCTATGGCTACACCTTC. This rearrangement joins TRBV7-3 to TRBJ1-2; 11 nucleotides match TRBD1. This CDR3 region has 16 residues. With V trimmed by 1 base and J by 4 bases, 5 bases remained unmatched. Germline V gene lookup returns CDR1 SGHTA and CDR2 FQGTGA.